This TCR beta chain originates from a study of OX40 agonist ivuxolimab in advanced cancers. In the study overall: Around 40% of patients had received prior checkpoint inhibitor therapy.

Generated by immunoSEQ multiplex PCR, the TCRdb table keeps only in-frame clones and is missing some. The data hold 30,000 to 45,000 clones, with 87% observed a single time. The CDR3 contains 15 residues. Germline V lookup: CDR1 MNHNS, CDR2 SASEGT. Germline trimming cut 7 bases from V and 0 bases from J; bases unmatched to any gene: 5. V gene TRBV6-1 combines with J gene TRBJ2-1; TRBD2 matches 8 bases. Sequenced material: CD4+ or CD8+ T cells sorted from blood, taken in a trial of the OX40 agonist ivuxolimab. This TCR came from an adult with an advanced solid tumor such as melanoma, head and neck, liver or kidney cancer. CDR3 residues: CASISGLASYNEQFF. For the CDR3, the DNA is TGTGCCAGCATCTCCGGACTAGCCTCCTACAATGAGCAGTTCTTC.